This T cell receptor beta chain was observed in a study of blood T cells in healthy people across ages. This clonotype was found a few times. Its specificity is not known. This CDR3 contains 15 residues. Trimming shortened V by 0 bases and J by 3 bases, and 12 bases separated the two germline ends. Germline V lookup: CDR1 SGHDN, CDR2 FVKESK. Combining a sample-barcoded 5' primer with a J-beta primer mix, a second PCR ran for roughly 7 to 12 cycles. TCRdb reprocessed the 5' RACE reads with MiXCR, giving one entry per CDR3 protein. The repertoire holds over 1,500,000 distinct CDR3 sequences, with approximately 39% as singletons. Study findings and constraints: The long-lived group displayed more naive CD4+ cells, plus higher diversity, than the aged donors did. Observed TCR beta diversity showed a strong correlation with the percentage of naive T cells as measured by flow cytometry.

Input material: blood. This sequence originates from a human donor in good health. The V gene is TRBV14, the J gene TRBJ2-7, with D maybe TRBD2 (5 bases). CDR3 DNA sequence: TGTGCCAGCAGCCAAGATCTAGCTCGATACTACGAGCAGTACTTC. Translation: CASSQDLARYYEQYF.